The 19 T cell receptor beta chains listed next were all sequenced from one sample in a study of blood T cell repertoires in COVID-19. Profiling relied on immunoSEQ multiplex PCR, and the TCRdb table lists in-frame clones only, not all of them. The sample shows fewer than 70,000 clones, approximately 85% of them seen only once. Material: peripheral blood. These receptors came from an elderly man with acute or convalescent COVID-19.

This clone was recorded once. This sequence joins TRBV4-2 and TRBJ2-3, with 10 bases identical to TRBD2. Germline V gene data show CDR1 as LGHNA and CDR2 as YNFKEQ. The CDR3 has 15 residues. V lost 4 bases to trimming and J lost 0 bases; unmatched junction nucleotides: 1. The CDR3 sequence: CASSPTSGSTDTQYF. In DNA form, the CDR3 reads TGTGCCAGCAGCCCGACTAGCGGGAGCACAGATACGCAGTATTTT.

This clone was counted a few times. The chain recombines TRBV3-1 (or the pseudogene TRBV3-2) with TRBJ2-5, with D possibly TRBD2 on 5 matching bases. Germline assignment: CDR1 LGHDT and CDR2 YNNKEL (reference sequence). The V and J ends lost 1 base and 0 bases respectively, with 9 bases between them. The CDR3 loop spans 15 amino acids. CDR3 in amino acids: CASSQGPGNQETQYF. CDR3 nucleotides: TGTGCCAGCAGCCAAGGGCCCGGGAACCAAGAGACCCAGTACTTC.

There are a few counts of this clone. J is TRBJ2-5 and V is TRBV20-1, with 8 nucleotides matching TRBD2. V shed 6 bases and J 5 bases; nucleotides not matched to a gene: 2. This CDR3 has 11 residues. The V gene's germline CDR1 is DFQATT and CDR2 SNEGSKA (reference sequence). Written as DNA, the CDR3 is TGCAGTGCAATAGCGGGGGAGACCCAGTACTTC. Translating gives CSAIAGETQYF.

In this sample, this clone turned up once. The chain uses TRBV7-9 and TRBJ1-1; the D gene is possibly TRBD1 (5 bases). This CDR3 spans 15 amino acids. V was pared by 4 bases and J by 4 bases, with 16 bases between. CDR1 and CDR2 (germline): SEHNR, FQNEAQ (reference sequence). This CDR3 is CASSSNQGGSTEAFF. The CDR3 nucleotides are TGTGCCAGCAGCTCAAACCAGGGCGGGAGCACTGAAGCTTTCTTT.

The chain has TRBV9 and TRBJ2-1; 8 nucleotides align to TRBD2. Germline values: CDR1 SGDLS, CDR2 YYNGEE. CDR3 length: 15 residues. Trimming took 0 bases from V and 3 from J; bases not matched to a gene: 2. This CDR3 is CASSVASGGYNEQFF. The CDR3 DNA reads as TGTGCCAGCAGCGTAGCAAGCGGGGGCTACAATGAGCAGTTCTTC.

The V gene is TRBV29-1, the J gene TRBJ2-2, with 9 bases identical to TRBD2. The V segment lost 5 bases and the J segment 8 bases; nucleotides outside the gene matches: 9. The CDR3 has 14 amino acids. CDR1 and CDR2 (germline): SQVTM, ANQGSEA. The CDR3 nucleotides are TGCAGCGTTCGGCGAGCGGGAGGTATAGGGGAGCTGTTTTTT. Translating it yields CSVRRAGGIGELFF.

The chain links TRBV18 to TRBJ1-1; D is uncertain. Deletions cut 3 bases from V and 8 bases from J, with 13 bases between. This CDR3 has 13 residues. Germline lookup yields CDR1 KGHSH and CDR2 LQKENI. In nucleotides, the CDR3 is TGTGCCAGCTCACCCTTCTCAGAAACGGAAGCTTTCTTT. Translating it yields CASSPFSETEAFF.

This rearrangement joins TRBV7-2 to TRBJ2-2; D unclear. V lost 5 bases to trimming and J lost 9 bases, with 7 bases between them. CDR3 length: 11 residues. Germline CDR1 is SGHTA and CDR2 is FQGNSA. In nucleotides, the CDR3 is TGTGCCAGCAGCCCCGCGAGGGAGCTGTTTTTT. Its translation: CASSPARELFF.

This clone was found a few times. The V gene is TRBV19, the J gene TRBJ1-2, with D unclear. Germline V gives CDR1 LNHDA, CDR2 SQIVND (reference sequence). Trimming removed 3 bases from V and 6 bases from J, with 14 bases in between. This CDR3 region has 14 residues. For the CDR3, the DNA is TGTGCCAGTAGTATCCCCGGTCGTTTCAATGGCTACACCTTC. It specifies CASSIPGRFNGYTF.

This chain links TRBV18 with TRBJ2-1, with 7 nucleotides matching TRBD2. V was clipped by 3 bases and J by 5 bases; unmatched bases: 4. In germline, CDR1 is KGHSH, CDR2 LQKENI. The CDR3 covers 14 residues. The CDR3 bases are TGTGCCAGCTCACCGGGGAGGGACCACAATGAGCAGTTCTTC. Its translation is CASSPGRDHNEQFF.

The chain uses TRBV4-3 and TRBJ1-4; tentative D call: TRBD1 (5 bases). The CDR3 runs 15 residues. V lost 0 bases and J lost 4, with 9 bases in between. Looked up from germline, CDR1 is LGHNA and CDR2 is YSLEER. The CDR3 coding sequence is TGCGCCAGCAGCCAAGAGGGGGGTTTTAATGAAAAACTGTTTTTT. It encodes CASSQEGGFNEKLFF.

V gene TRBV9 combines with J gene TRBJ2-2; TRBD2 agrees at 7 bases. Per the germline V gene, CDR1 is SGDLS and CDR2 is YYNGEE. J lost 4 bases, V lost 0 bases, and 3 bases had no gene match. The CDR3 has 15 amino acids. CDR3 protein: CASSVGERGTGELFF. Here the CDR3 DNA reads TGTGCCAGCAGCGTAGGGGAGCGGGGCACCGGGGAGCTGTTTTTT.

The CDR3 spells CASSAGISYEQYF. In DNA, the CDR3 is TGTGCCAGCAGTGCAGGGATCTCCTACGAGCAGTACTTC. The chain joins TRBV9 to TRBJ2-7; possibly TRBD1 for D (5 bases). V shed 5 bases and J shed 0 bases, with 9 bases lying between them. Per the germline V gene, CDR1 is SGDLS and CDR2 is YYNGEE. CDR3 length: 13 amino acids.

The rearrangement uses TRBV24-1 and TRBJ1-4; 10 positions match TRBD1. The CDR3 extends over 15 amino acids. V gave up 7 bases and J gave up 8 bases; unmatched junction bases: 9. The germline V gene has CDR1 KGHDR and CDR2 SFDVKD. This CDR3 is CATSSGQGGIEKLFF. The CDR3 nucleotides read TGTGCCACCAGCAGTGGACAGGGGGGAATCGAAAAACTGTTTTTT.

This chain links TRBV5-1 with TRBJ1-2, with TRBD1 as a possible D gene (6 bases). Trimming removed 6 bases from V and 8 bases from J, with 17 bases in between. CDR1 and CDR2 (germline): SGHRS, YFSETQ. The CDR3 sequence is 13 residues long. CDR3 coding DNA: TGCGCCAGCAATCCCGGGGGGGCGCTCGGCTACACCTTC. As protein: CASNPGGALGYTF.

V and J are TRBV21-1 and TRBJ2-7; the DNA was not used to check the table's D call, TRBD2. TRBV21-1 is a listed pseudogene. CDR3 size: 16 residues. The CDR3 DNA sequence: TGTGCCAGCAGCCCTGGGGAGGGTCCCTCCTTTTACGAGCAGTACTTC. It translates to CASSPGEGPSFYEQYF.

The V call is TRBV5-1, the J call TRBJ2-1; D gene ambiguous. The CDR3 contains 15 residues. Germline V gene lookup returns CDR1 SGHRS and CDR2 YFSETQ. The V and J ends lost 4 bases and 2 bases respectively, with 13 bases between them. The CDR3 here is CASSLGPSTYNEQFF. The CDR3 DNA reads TGCGCCAGCAGCCTGGGTCCTAGTACCTACAATGAGCAGTTCTTC.

This clone was seen more than once but under ten times. The chain combines TRBV7-8 with TRBJ2-1; perhaps TRBD2 as D (6 bases). CDR3 length: 17 amino acids. Trimming removed 5 bases from V and 7 bases from J, with 24 bases in between. Looked up from germline, CDR1 is SGHVS and CDR2 is FQNEAQ. DNA of the CDR3: TGTGCCAGCAGCCCAAACACCGGGGGAGATATCTTAAATGAGCAGTTCTTC. It encodes CASSPNTGGDILNEQFF.

This clone has just one count. V usage is TRBV5-1 and J usage is TRBJ2-1; 7 bases fit TRBD2. The CDR3 is 17 amino acids. Germline V gives CDR1 SGHRS, CDR2 YFSETQ. The ends lost 0 bases at V and 5 bases at J; junction bases unmatched: 11. The CDR3 is CASSLEGRRERNNEQFF. The CDR3 bases are TGCGCCAGCAGCTTGGAGGGGAGGCGGGAGAGAAACAATGAGCAGTTCTTC.